A selection of T cell receptor beta chains follows, all from one sample in a study of cytomegalovirus exposure and HLA in healthy donors. Sequenced by immunoSEQ multiplex PCR; TCRdb stores in-frame clones only, minus some. Of over 150,000 clones in the sample, 85% are singletons; the top ten hold roughly 15%. Sequences were obtained from PBMCs. These TCRs come from a man aged 18 to 30 in good health and CMV-seropositive. CDR3s include the opening cysteine and the closing phenylalanine or tryptophan. Fields, in order: D gene, clone size, J gene, V gene, CDR3 protein, CDR3 DNA. D genes are given only for firm matches. For some rows the clone size is stated as once, few or many, or as a class when expanded; others skip it.

D gene: TRBD2; clone size: once; J gene: TRBJ2-7; V gene: TRBV4-1; CDR3 protein: CASSQVAGTKSSHEQYF; CDR3 DNA: TGCGCCAGCAGCCAAGTCGCAGGGACTAAATCATCCCACGAGCAGTACTTC
D gene: TRBD2; clone size: .; J gene: TRBJ2-1; V gene: TRBV9; CDR3 protein: CASSVEGGGYNEQFF; CDR3 DNA: TGTGCCAGCAGCGTAGAGGGCGGGGGTTACAATGAGCAGTTCTTC
D gene: TRBD1; clone size: once; J gene: TRBJ2-2; V gene: TRBV28; CDR3 protein: CASSPGQGAHTGELFF; CDR3 DNA: TGTGCCAGCAGTCCGGGACAGGGGGCGCACACCGGGGAGCTGTTTTTT
D gene: TRBD2; clone size: .; J gene: TRBJ2-7; V gene: TRBV11-2; CDR3 protein: CASSFATSGSDLYEQYF; CDR3 DNA: TGTGCCAGCAGCTTTGCAACTAGCGGGAGCGATCTCTACGAGCAGTACTTC
D gene: TRBD1; clone size: .; J gene: TRBJ1-4; V gene: TRBV19; CDR3 protein: CASSTGTVNEKLFF; CDR3 DNA: TGTGCCAGTAGCACCGGGACAGTTAATGAAAAACTGTTTTTT
D gene: .; clone size: .; J gene: TRBJ1-4; V gene: TRBV5-1; CDR3 protein: CASSGSWNEKLFF; CDR3 DNA: TGCGCCAGCAGCGGGAGCTGGAATGAAAAACTGTTTTTT
D gene: .; clone size: .; J gene: TRBJ1-4; V gene: TRBV4-1; CDR3 protein: CASSQLIAATNEKLFF; CDR3 DNA: TGCGCCAGCAGCCAACTTATAGCCGCAACTAATGAAAAACTGTTTTTT
D gene: .; clone size: .; J gene: TRBJ2-7; V gene: TRBV29-1; CDR3 protein: CSVEVGAGTQYF; CDR3 DNA: TGCAGCGTTGAAGTCGGCGCCGGGACTCAGTACTTC
D gene: .; clone size: .; J gene: TRBJ2-7; V gene: TRBV6-1; CDR3 protein: CASSEASLTYEQYF; CDR3 DNA: TGTGCCAGCAGTGAAGCGTCGCTAACCTACGAGCAGTACTTC
D gene: .; clone size: few; J gene: TRBJ1-2; V gene: TRBV4-1; CDR3 protein: CASSQGGGVYGYTF; CDR3 DNA: TGCGCCAGCAGCCAGGGAGGGGGGGTCTATGGCTACACCTTC
D gene: .; clone size: .; J gene: TRBJ2-7; V gene: TRBV28; CDR3 protein: CASSFDLVYEQYF; CDR3 DNA: TGTGCCAGCAGCTTCGACCTAGTCTACGAGCAGTACTTC
D gene: TRBD1; clone size: .; J gene: TRBJ2-7; V gene: TRBV11-2; CDR3 protein: CASSLGQGTYEQYF; CDR3 DNA: TGTGCCAGCAGCTTAGGACAGGGGACCTACGAGCAGTACTTC
D gene: TRBD1; clone size: .; J gene: TRBJ1-4; V gene: TRBV7-9; CDR3 protein: CASSSQTGFNEKLFF; CDR3 DNA: TGTGCCAGCAGCTCACAGACAGGGTTTAATGAAAAACTGTTTTTT
D gene: TRBD2; clone size: .; J gene: TRBJ2-1; V gene: TRBV29-1; CDR3 protein: CSVAPGLAIDEQFF; CDR3 DNA: TGCAGCGTCGCACCGGGACTAGCGATCGATGAGCAGTTCTTC
D gene: TRBD2; clone size: .; J gene: TRBJ2-1; V gene: TRBV7-9; CDR3 protein: CASSRDAGERDEQFF; CDR3 DNA: TGTGCCAGCAGCCGAGACGCGGGAGAACGGGATGAGCAGTTCTTC
D gene: .; clone size: .; J gene: TRBJ2-2; V gene: TRBV7-6; CDR3 protein: CASSPRSAGELFF; CDR3 DNA: TGTGCCAGCAGCCCTCGGAGCGCCGGGGAGCTGTTTTTT
D gene: TRBD1; clone size: .; J gene: TRBJ2-1; V gene: TRBV6-5; CDR3 protein: CASSYARAGGDEQFF; CDR3 DNA: TGTGCCAGCAGTTACGCCCGCGCAGGGGGCGATGAGCAGTTCTTC
D gene: .; clone size: .; J gene: TRBJ2-5; V gene: TRBV7-2; CDR3 protein: CASSLSGGFGETQYF; CDR3 DNA: TGTGCCAGCAGCTTATCGGGGGGCTTCGGAGAGACCCAGTACTTC